Listed here are 2 T cell receptor beta chains from one sample, sequenced in a study of T cells expressing NK-cell markers. Each CDR3 protein gets one entry in TCRdb, which reprocessed the 5' RACE reads and gives no DNA. This sample contains more than 90,000 distinct CDR3 sequences. The sequencing input was blood T cells: a sorted CD56 or NKG2C T cell subset, CD4+ or CD8+ T cells, or bulk PBMC T cells (not recorded which). All receptors derive from a woman aged 18-70 years in good health.

The chain carries TRBV7-9 and TRBJ1-4; TCRdb's D call, TRBD1, is unchecked because there is no DNA. From germline, CDR1 is SEHNR and CDR2 FQNEAQ (reference sequence). The CDR3 runs to 15 residues. The CDR3 sequence is CASSSDPQGEEKLFF. The full variable domain, with the rest looked up from reference TRBV7-9 and TRBJ1-4, is DTGVSQNPRHKITKRGQNVTFRCDPISEHNRLYWYRQTLGQGPEFLTYFQNEAQLEKSRLLSDRFSAERPKGSFSTLEIQRTEQGDSAMYLCASSSDPQGEEKLFFGSGTQLSVL.

The chain links TRBV29-1 to TRBJ2-1; TCRdb picks TRBD2, but there is no DNA to check that call. The CDR3 totals 17 residues. Germline CDR1 SQVTM, CDR2 ANQGSEA. The CDR3 loop reads CSVEGGGLAGTNNEQFF.